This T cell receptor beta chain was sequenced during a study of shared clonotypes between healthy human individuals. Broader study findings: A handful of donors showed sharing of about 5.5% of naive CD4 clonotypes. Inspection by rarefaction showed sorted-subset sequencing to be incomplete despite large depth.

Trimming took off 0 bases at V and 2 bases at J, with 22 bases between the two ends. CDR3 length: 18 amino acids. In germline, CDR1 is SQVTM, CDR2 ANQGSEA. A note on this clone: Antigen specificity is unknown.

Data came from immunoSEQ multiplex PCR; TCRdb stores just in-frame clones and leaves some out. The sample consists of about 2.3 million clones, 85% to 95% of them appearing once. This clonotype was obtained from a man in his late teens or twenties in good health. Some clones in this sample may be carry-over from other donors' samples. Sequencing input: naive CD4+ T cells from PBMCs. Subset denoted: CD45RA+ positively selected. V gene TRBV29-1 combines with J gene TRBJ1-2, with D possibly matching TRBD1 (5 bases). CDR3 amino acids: CSVEDRGQVGGINYGYTF. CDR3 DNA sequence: TGCAGCGTTGAAGATCGCGGCCAGGTCGGGGGGATAAACTATGGCTACACCTTC.